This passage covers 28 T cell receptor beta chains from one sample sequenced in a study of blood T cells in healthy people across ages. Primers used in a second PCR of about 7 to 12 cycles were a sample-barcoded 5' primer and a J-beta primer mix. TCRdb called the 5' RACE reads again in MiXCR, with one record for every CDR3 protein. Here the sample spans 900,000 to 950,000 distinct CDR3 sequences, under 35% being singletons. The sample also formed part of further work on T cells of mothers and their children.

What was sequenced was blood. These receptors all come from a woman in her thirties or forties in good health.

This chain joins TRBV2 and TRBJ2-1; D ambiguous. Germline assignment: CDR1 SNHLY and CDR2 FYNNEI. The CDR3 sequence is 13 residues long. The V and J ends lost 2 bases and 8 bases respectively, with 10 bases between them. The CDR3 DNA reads TGTGCCAGCAGTGAATTAAGAAAGGATGAGCAGTTCTTC. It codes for CASSELRKDEQFF.

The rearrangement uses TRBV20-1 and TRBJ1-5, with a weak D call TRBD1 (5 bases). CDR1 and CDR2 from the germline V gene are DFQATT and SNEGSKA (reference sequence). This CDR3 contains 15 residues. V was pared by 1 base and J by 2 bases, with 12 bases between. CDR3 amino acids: CSARVVGRGNQPQHF. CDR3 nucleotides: TGCAGTGCTAGAGTAGTAGGCAGGGGCAATCAGCCCCAGCATTTT.

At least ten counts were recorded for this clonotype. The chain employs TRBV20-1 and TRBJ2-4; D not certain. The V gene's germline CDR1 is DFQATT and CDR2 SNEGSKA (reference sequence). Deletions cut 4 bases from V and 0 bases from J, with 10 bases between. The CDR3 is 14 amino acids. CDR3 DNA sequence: TGCAGTGCTATATTTCAACCAGCCAAAAACATTCAGTACTTC. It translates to CSAIFQPAKNIQYF.

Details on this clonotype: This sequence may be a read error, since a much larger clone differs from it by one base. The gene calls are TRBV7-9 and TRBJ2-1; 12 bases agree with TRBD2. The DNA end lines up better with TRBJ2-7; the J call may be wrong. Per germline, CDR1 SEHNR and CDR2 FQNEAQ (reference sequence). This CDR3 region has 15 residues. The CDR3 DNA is TGTGCCAGCAGCTTACTAGCGGGGGGGCCGAGTGAGCAGTACTTC. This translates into CASSLLAGGPSEQYF.

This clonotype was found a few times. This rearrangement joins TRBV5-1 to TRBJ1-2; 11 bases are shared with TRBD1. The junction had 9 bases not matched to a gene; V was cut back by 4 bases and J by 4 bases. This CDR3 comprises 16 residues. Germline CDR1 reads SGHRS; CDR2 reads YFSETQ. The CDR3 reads CASSLGQGALTYGYTF. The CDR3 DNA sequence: TGCGCCAGCAGCCTAGGACAGGGGGCCCTTACCTATGGCTACACCTTC.

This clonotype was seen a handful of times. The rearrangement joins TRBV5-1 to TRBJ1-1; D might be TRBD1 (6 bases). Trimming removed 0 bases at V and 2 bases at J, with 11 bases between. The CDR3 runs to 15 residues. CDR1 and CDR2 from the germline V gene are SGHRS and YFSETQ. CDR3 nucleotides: TGCGCCAGCAGCTTGGAAGGAGGGGGAAACACTGAAGCTTTCTTT. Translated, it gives CASSLEGGGNTEAFF.

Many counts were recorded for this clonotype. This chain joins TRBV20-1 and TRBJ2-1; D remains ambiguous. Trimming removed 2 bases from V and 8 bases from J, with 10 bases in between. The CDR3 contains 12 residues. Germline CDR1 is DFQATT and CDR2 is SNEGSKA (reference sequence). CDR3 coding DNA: TGCAGTGCTAGATACGACTTGGATGAGCAGTTCTTC. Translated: CSARYDLDEQFF.

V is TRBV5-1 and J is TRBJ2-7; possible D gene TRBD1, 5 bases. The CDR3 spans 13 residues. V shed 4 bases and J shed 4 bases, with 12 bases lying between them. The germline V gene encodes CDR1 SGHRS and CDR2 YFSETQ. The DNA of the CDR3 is TGCGCCAGCAGCCTGAGGCCAGGGTACGAGCAGTACTTC. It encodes CASSLRPGYEQYF.

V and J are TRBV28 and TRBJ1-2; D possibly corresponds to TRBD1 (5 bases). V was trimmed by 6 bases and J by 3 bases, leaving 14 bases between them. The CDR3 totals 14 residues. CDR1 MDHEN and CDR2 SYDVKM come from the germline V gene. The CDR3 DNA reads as TGTGCCAGCAGCCGGGACGGAATCCACTATGGCTACACCTTC. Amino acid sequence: CASSRDGIHYGYTF.

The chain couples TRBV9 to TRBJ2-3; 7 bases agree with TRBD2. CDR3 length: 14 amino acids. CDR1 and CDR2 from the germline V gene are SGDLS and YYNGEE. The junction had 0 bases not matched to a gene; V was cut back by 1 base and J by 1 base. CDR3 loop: CASSVTSGTDTQYF. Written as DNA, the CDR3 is TGTGCCAGCAGCGTAACTAGCGGCACAGATACGCAGTATTTT.

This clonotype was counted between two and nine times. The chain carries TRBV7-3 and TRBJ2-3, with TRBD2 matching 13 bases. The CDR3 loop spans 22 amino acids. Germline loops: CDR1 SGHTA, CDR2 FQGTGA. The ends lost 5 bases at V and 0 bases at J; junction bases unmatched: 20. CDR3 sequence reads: CASSPNVLAIGTSGASTDTQYF. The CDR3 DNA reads TGTGCCAGCAGCCCAAACGTTCTTGCTATAGGGACTAGCGGGGCAAGCACAGATACGCAGTATTTT.

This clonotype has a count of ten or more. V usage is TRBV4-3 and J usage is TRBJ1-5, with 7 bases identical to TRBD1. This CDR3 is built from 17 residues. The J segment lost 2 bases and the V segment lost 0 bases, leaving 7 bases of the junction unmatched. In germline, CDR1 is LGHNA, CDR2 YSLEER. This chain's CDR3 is CASSQDRQGRGNQPQHF. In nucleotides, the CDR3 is TGCGCCAGCAGCCAAGATCGACAGGGAAGGGGCAATCAGCCCCAGCATTTT.

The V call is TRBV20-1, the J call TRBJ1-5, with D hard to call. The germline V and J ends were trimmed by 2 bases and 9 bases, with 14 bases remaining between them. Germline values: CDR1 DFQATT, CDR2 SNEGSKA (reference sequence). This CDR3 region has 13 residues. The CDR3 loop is CSARPGEIMPQHF. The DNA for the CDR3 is TGCAGTGCTAGACCCGGGGAGATCATGCCCCAGCATTTT.

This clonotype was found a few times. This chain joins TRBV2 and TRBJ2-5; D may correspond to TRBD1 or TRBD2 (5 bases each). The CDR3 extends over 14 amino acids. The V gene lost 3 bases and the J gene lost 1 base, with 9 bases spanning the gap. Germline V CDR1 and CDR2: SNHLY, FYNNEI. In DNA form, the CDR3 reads TGTGCCAGCAGTGACACAGGACTCCAAGAGACCCAGTACTTC. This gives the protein CASSDTGLQETQYF.

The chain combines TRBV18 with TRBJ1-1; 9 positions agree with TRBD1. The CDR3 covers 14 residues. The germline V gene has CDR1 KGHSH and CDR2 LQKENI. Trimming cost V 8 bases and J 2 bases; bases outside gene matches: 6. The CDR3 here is CASTGTGSNTEAFF. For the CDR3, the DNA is TGTGCCAGCACCGGGACAGGGTCTAACACTGAAGCTTTCTTT.

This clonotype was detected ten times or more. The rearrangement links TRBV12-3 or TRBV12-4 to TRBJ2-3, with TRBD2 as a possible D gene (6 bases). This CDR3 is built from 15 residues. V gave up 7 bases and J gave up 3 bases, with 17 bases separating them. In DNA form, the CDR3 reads TGTGCCAGCACCAAGGGCGGGGTTTTGACAGATACGCAGTATTTT. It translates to CASTKGGVLTDTQYF.

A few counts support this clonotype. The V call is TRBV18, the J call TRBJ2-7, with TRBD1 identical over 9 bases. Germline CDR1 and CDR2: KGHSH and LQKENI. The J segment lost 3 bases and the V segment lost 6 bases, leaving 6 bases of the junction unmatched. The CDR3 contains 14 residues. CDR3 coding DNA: TGTGCCAGCTCGACGGACAGGGGAAACTACGAGCAGTACTTC. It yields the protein CASSTDRGNYEQYF. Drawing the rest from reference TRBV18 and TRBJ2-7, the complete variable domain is NAGVMQNPRHLVRRRGQEARLRCSPMKGHSHVYWYRQLPEEGLKFMVYLQKENIIDESGMPKERFSAEFPKEGPSILRIQQVVRGDSAAYFCASSTDRGNYEQYFGPGTRLTVT.

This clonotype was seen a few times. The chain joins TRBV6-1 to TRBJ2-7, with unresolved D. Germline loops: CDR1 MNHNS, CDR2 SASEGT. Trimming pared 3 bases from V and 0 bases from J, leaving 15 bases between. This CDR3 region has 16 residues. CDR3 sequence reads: CASSDFQTKFSYEQYF. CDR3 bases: TGTGCCAGCAGTGATTTTCAAACTAAATTCTCCTACGAGCAGTACTTC.

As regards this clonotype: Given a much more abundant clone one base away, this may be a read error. Here the CDR3 reads CASSQVLAGVGETQYF. CDR3 DNA sequence: TGCGCCAGCAGCCAAGTTCTAGCGGGGGTCGGGGAGACCCAGTACTTC. The chain joins TRBV4-1 to TRBJ2-5, with 10 bases that match TRBD2. Germline V gene data show CDR1 as MGHRA and CDR2 as YSYEKL. This CDR3 spans 16 amino acids. Trimming at V came to 1 base and at J to 5 bases, leaving 7 bases not matched to a gene.

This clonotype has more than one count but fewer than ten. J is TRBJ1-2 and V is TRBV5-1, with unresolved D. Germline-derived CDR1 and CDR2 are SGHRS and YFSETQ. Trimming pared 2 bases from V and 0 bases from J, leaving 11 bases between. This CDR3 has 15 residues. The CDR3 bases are TGCGCCAGCAGCTTCCTTCCGGAGCCTAACTATGGCTACACCTTC. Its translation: CASSFLPEPNYGYTF.

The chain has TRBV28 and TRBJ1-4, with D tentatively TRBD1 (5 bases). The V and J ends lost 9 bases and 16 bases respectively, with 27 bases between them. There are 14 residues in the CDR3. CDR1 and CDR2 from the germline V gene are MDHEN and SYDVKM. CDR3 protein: CASDPGLAVDTQFF. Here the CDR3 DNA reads TGTGCCAGTGATCCGGGACTCGCGGTAGATACGCAGTTTTTT.

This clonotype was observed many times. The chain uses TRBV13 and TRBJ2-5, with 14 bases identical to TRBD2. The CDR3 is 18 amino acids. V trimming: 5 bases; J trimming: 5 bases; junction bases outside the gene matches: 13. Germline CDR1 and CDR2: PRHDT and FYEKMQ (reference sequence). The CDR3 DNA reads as TGTGCCAGCAGCCTGGGGCGACTAGCGGGGGGGCCACGGGAGACCCAGTACTTC. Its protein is CASSLGRLAGGPRETQYF.

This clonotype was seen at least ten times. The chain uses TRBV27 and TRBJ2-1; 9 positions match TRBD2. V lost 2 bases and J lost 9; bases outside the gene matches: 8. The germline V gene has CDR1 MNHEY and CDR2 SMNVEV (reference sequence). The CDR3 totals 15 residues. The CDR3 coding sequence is TGTGCCAGCAGTTTAAGTGCGGGGGGGCAATTTGAGCAGTTCTTC. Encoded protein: CASSLSAGGQFEQFF.

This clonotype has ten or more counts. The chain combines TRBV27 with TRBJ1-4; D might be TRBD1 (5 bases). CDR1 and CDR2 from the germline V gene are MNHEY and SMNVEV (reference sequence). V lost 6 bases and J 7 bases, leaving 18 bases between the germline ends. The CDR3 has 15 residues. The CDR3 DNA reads TGTGCCAGCAGACGTGGGATGAGAAGGGGTGAAAAACTGTTTTTT. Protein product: CASRRGMRRGEKLFF.

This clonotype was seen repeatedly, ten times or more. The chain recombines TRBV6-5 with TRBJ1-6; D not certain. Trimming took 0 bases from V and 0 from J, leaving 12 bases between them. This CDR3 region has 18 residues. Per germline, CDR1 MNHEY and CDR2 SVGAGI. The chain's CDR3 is CASSYSARPSSYNSPLHF. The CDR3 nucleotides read TGTGCCAGCAGTTACTCAGCGAGACCCAGCTCCTATAATTCACCCCTCCACTTT.

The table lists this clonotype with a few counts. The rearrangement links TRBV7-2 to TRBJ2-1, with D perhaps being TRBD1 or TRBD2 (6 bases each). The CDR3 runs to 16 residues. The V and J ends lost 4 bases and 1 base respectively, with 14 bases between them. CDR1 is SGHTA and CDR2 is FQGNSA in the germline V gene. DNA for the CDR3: TGTGCCAGCAGCTCCGGTGGGGGGCGGTCCTACAATGAGCAGTTCTTC. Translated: CASSSGGGRSYNEQFF. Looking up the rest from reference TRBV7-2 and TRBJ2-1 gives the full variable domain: GAGVSQSPSNKVTEKGKDVELRCDPISGHTALYWYRQSLGQGLEFLIYFQGNSAPDKSGLPSDRFSAERTGGSVSTLTIQRTQQEDSAVYLCASSSGGGRSYNEQFFGPGTRLTVL.

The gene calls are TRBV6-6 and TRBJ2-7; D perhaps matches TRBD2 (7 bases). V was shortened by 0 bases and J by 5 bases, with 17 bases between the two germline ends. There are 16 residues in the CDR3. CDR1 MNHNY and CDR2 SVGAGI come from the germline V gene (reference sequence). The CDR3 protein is CASSYSPRGAKDEQYF. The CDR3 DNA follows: TGTGCCAGCAGTTACTCCCCCCGGGGGGCAAAGGACGAGCAGTACTTC.

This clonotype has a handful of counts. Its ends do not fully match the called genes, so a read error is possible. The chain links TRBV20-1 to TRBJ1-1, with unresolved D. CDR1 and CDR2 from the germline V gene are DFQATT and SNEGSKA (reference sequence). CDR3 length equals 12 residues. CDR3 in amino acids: CNARDGSTEAFF. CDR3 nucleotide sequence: TGCAATGCTAGAGATGGCAGTACTGAAGCTTTCTTT.